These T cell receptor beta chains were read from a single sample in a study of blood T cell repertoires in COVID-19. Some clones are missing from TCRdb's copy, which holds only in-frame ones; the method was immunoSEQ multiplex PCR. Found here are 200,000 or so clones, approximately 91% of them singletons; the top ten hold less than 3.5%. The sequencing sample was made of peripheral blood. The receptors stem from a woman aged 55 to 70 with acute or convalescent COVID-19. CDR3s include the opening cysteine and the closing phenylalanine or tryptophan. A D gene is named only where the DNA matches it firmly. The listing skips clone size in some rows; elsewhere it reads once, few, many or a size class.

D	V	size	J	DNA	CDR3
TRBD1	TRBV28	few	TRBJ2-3	TGTGCCAGCAGTGGGATTAGGTGGAAGGGGGCTGACTCAGATACGCAGTATTTT	CASSGIRWKGADSDTQYF
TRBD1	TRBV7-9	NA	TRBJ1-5	TGTGCCAGCAGCTTAGGTGTGGGACAGAACAATCAGCCCCAGCATTTT	CASSLGVGQNNQPQHF
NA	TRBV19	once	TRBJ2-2	TGTGCCAGTAGTATAGCCTTGAACACCGGGGAGCTGTTTTTT	CASSIALNTGELFF
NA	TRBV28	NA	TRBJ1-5	TGTGCCAGCAGATTTGAAGGACAGAGCAATCAGCCCCAGCATTTT	CASRFEGQSNQPQHF
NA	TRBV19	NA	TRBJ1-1	TGTGCCAGTAGTAGAAAGCTGAACACTGAAGCTTTCTTT	CASSRKLNTEAFF
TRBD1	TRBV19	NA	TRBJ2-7	TGTGCCAGTAGTATATTTCCCGGGACAGGGTACGAGCAGTACTTC	CASSIFPGTGYEQYF
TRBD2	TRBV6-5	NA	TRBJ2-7	TGTGCCAGCAGTTACTCGAGCGGGGGGTACGAGCAGTACTTC	CASSYSSGGYEQYF
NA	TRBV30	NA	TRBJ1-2	TGTGCCTGGACTGGAAGGTGGGGAGGTTACACCTTC	CAWTGRWGGYTF
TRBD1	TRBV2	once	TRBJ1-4	TGTGCCAGCAGGGGACAGGGAGATGAAAAACTGTTTTTT	CASRGQGDEKLFF
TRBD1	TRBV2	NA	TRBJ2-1	TGTGCCAGCCAGGACAGGGGCGTTAGTAATGAGCAGTTCTTC	CASQDRGVSNEQFF
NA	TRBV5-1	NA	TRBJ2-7	TGCGCCAGCAAGATCTCGTTGCCGGGTTCCTACGAGCAGTACTTC	CASKISLPGSYEQYF
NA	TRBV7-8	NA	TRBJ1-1	TGTGCCAGCAGCCTTCTGCGGGGGATGGCTGAAGCTTTCTTT	CASSLLRGMAEAFF
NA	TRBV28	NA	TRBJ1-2	TGTGCCAGCAGTACGGGGAACTATGGCTACACCTTC	CASSTGNYGYTF
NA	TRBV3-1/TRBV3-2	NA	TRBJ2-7	TGTGCCAGCAGCCAAGAGCCAGGGGTGACCTACGAGCAGTACTTC	CASSQEPGVTYEQYF
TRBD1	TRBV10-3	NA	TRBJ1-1	TGTGCCATCGGGACAGGGACGAACACTGAAGCTTTCTTT	CAIGTGTNTEAFF
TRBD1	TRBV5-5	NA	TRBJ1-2	TGTGCCAGCAGCTTCACCGGGACAGCCGCCTATGGCTACACCTTC	CASSFTGTAAYGYTF
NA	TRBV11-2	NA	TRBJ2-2	TGTGCCAGCAGCGAACAGAATCGGGGGGAGCTGTTTTTT	CASSEQNRGELFF
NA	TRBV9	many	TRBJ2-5	TGTGCCAGCAGCGCAGTGTCTCTAGCGACCCAGTACTTC	CASSAVSLATQYF
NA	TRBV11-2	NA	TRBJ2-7	TGTGCCAGCAGCCGGGGTTTCAGCTCCTACGAGCAGTACTTC	CASSRGFSSYEQYF
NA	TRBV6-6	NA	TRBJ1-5	TGTGCCAGCAGTTCGACATACCCAGGGCCCCAGCATTTT	CASSSTYPGPQHF
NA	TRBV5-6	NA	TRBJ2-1	TGTGCCAGCAGCTTCCGGAGCGGGTATCGGAGCAATGAGCAGTTCTTC	CASSFRSGYRSNEQFF
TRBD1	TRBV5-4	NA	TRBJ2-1	TGTGCCAGCACCCTGAACAGGGGTGATGAGCAGTTCTTC	CASTLNRGDEQFF
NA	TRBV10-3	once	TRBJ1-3	TGTGCCATCAGCCTCGGGGGAAACACCATATATTTT	CAISLGGNTIYF
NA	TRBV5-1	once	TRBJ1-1	TGCGCCAGCAGCATGGGGGGCGCGGCCACTGAAGCTTTCTTT	CASSMGGAATEAFF
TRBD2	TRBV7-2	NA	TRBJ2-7	TGTGCCAGCAGCTTATTACCCCTGACTAGCGGGAGTAACGAGCAGTACTTC	CASSLLPLTSGSNEQYF
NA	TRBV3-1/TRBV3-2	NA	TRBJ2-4	TGTGCCAGCAGCCAAGAACCCCAGGTCACTAGAAACATTCAGTACTTC	CASSQEPQVTRNIQYF
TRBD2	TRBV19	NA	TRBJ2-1	TGTGCCAGTAGTACGGTAGCGGGATGGAGCTCCTACAATGAGCAGTTCTTC	CASSTVAGWSSYNEQFF
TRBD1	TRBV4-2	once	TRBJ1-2	TGTGCCAGCAGCCAATCGGGACAGTCCTATGGCTACACCTTC	CASSQSGQSYGYTF
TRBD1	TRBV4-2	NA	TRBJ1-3	TGTGCCAGCAGCCTGGGACAGGGAAGACTTTCTGGAAACACCATATATTTT	CASSLGQGRLSGNTIYF
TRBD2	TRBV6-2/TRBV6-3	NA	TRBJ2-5	TGTGCCAGCAGTTCGCCCCCGGGACTAGCGGGAACAAGGTCGGAGACCCAGTACTTC	CASSSPPGLAGTRSETQYF
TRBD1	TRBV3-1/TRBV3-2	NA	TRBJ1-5	TGTGCCAGCAGCCAAGGGGACAGTAATCAGCCCCAGCATTTT	CASSQGDSNQPQHF
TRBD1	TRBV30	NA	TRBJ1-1	TGTGCCTGGAGTGTCCGACAGGGGGCCTTGCCTTATCGAGCTTTCTTT	CAWSVRQGALPYRAFF